The 24 T cell receptor beta chains reported below all come from one sample, sequenced in a study of T cell responses to AZD1222 COVID-19 vaccine. Sequencing used immunoSEQ multiplex PCR; TCRdb keeps in-frame clones, though not all of them. In the table there are some 97,000 clones, approximately 87% of which are singletons. This specimen was peripheral blood, taken on day 0 of AZD1222 vaccination. The origin of the receptors is an adult in good health.

This chain uses TRBV3-1 (or the pseudogene TRBV3-2) with TRBJ1-1; D is unresolved. The CDR3 is 16 residues long. V lost 0 bases and J 5 bases, leaving 16 bases between the germline ends. Germline lookup yields CDR1 LGHDT and CDR2 YNNKEL (reference sequence). CDR3 loop: CASSQDRSRLVTEAFF. For the CDR3, the DNA is TGTGCCAGCAGCCAAGATCGGAGCAGACTTGTGACTGAAGCTTTCTTT.

J is TRBJ2-5 and V is TRBV10-2; D perhaps matches TRBD2 (5 bases). V was shortened by 3 bases and J by 4 bases, with 15 bases between the two germline ends. The CDR3 is 15 amino acids. CDR1 is WSHSY, CDR2 SAAADI, per germline. The CDR3 bases are TGCGCCAGCAGTGATATCCTAACGGGGTTAGAGACCCAGTACTTC. It yields the protein CASSDILTGLETQYF.

The chain links TRBV6-2 or TRBV6-3 to TRBJ1-5; D ambiguous. V was shortened by 5 bases and J by 10 bases, with 18 bases between the two germline ends. The CDR3 loop spans 14 amino acids. CDR1 and CDR2 (germline): MNHEY, SVGEGT. The CDR3: CASSDPSRNHPQHF. The CDR3 DNA reads as TGTGCCAGCAGTGACCCTTCGCGTAACCACCCCCAGCATTTT.

The J gene is TRBJ2-5, the V gene TRBV6-5; D is unclear. The germline CDR1 and CDR2 sequences are MNHEY and SVGAGI. The CDR3 extends over 16 amino acids. The V gene lost 2 bases and the J gene lost 3 bases, with 16 bases spanning the gap. For the CDR3, the DNA is TGTGCCAGCAGTTACGGTACCTTTGGGAACGAAGAGACCCAGTACTTC. Protein product: CASSYGTFGNEETQYF.

The chain uses TRBV7-9 and TRBJ1-3; no clear D. CDR3 length equals 13 residues. V lost 11 bases and J 2 bases, leaving 13 bases between the germline ends. Germline CDR1 is SEHNR and CDR2 is FQNEAQ (reference sequence). CDR3 coding DNA: TGTGCCTGTAGACTTATAACTGGAAACACCATATATTTT. It codes for CACRLITGNTIYF.

The chain joins TRBV11-2 to TRBJ2-3, with TRBD2 identical over 8 bases. The V gene end was trimmed by 0 bases and the J gene end by 2 bases; junction bases not matched to a gene: 10. Per germline, CDR1 SGHAT and CDR2 FQNNGV. The CDR3 spans 18 residues. The DNA for the CDR3 is TGTGCCAGCAGCTTAGATCTGCGGCGGGGGGAGCTCACAGATACGCAGTATTTT. Its protein product is CASSLDLRRGELTDTQYF. The full variable domain, its missing parts supplied by reference TRBV11-2 and TRBJ2-3, is EAGVAQSPRYKIIEKRQSVAFWCNPISGHATLYWYQQILGQGPKLLIQFQNNGVVDDSQLPKDRFSAERLKGVDSTLKIQPAKLEDSAVYLCASSLDLRRGELTDTQYFGPGTRLTVL.

The rearrangement links TRBV6-5 to TRBJ2-6, with D hard to call. Per the germline V gene, CDR1 is MNHEY and CDR2 is SVGAGI. Trimming stripped 0 bases from V and 3 bases from J, with 6 bases between. The CDR3 runs 15 residues. CDR3 DNA: TGTGCCAGCAGTTACTCGACATTTGGGGCCAACGTCCTGACTTTC. It specifies CASSYSTFGANVLTF.

J is TRBJ1-2 and V is TRBV13; no clear D. CDR1 is PRHDT and CDR2 is FYEKMQ in the germline V gene (reference sequence). The V gene lost 0 bases and the J gene lost 5 bases, with 10 bases spanning the gap. CDR3 length: 14 residues. This CDR3 reads CASSLGGFGYGYTF. CDR3 nucleotides: TGTGCCAGCAGCTTAGGGGGCTTTGGATATGGCTACACCTTC. The variable domain in full, with the rest retrieved from reference TRBV13 and TRBJ1-2, is AAGVIQSPRHLIKEKRETATLKCYPIPRHDTVYWYQQGPGQDPQFLISFYEKMQSDKGSIPDRFSAQQFSDYHSELNMSSLELGDSALYFCASSLGGFGYGYTFGSGTRLTVV.

The chain recombines TRBV18 with TRBJ2-1; no clear D gene. Trimming cost V 2 bases and J 5 bases, with 1 base left between them. Germline CDR1 reads KGHSH; CDR2 reads LQKENI. The CDR3 consists of 11 residues. CDR3 amino acids: CASSPDNEQFF. The CDR3 DNA reads as TGTGCCAGCTCACCAGACAATGAGCAGTTCTTC.

The chain joins TRBV7-9 to TRBJ2-7, with 11 bases aligning to TRBD2. Germline values: CDR1 SEHNR, CDR2 FQNEAQ (reference sequence). V was clipped by 7 bases and J by 3 bases; unmatched bases: 8. The CDR3 loop spans 15 amino acids. CDR3 DNA sequence: TGTGCCAGCACCGGGGGACTAGCGGCAAGCTACGAGCAGTACTTC. This sequence encodes CASTGGLAASYEQYF.

The chain links TRBV12-5 to TRBJ2-1, with D hard to call. This CDR3 has 15 residues. V lost 0 bases, J lost 7 bases, and 13 bases lay in between. Germline V gene lookup returns CDR1 LGHNT and CDR2 FRNRAP. CDR3 nucleotide sequence: TGTGCTAGTGGTTTGGTAGCCCCTCCCCGGAATGAGCAGTTCTTC. As protein: CASGLVAPPRNEQFF. The variable domain in full, with the rest retrieved from reference TRBV12-5 and TRBJ2-1, is DARVTQTPRHKVTEMGQEVTMRCQPILGHNTVFWYRQTMMQGLELLAYFRNRAPLDDSGMPKDRFSAEMPDATLATLKIQPSEPRDSAVYFCASGLVAPPRNEQFFGPGTRLTVL.

This chain links TRBV30 with TRBJ1-5, with D uncertain. This CDR3 is built from 13 residues. Germline assignment: CDR1 GTSNPN and CDR2 SVGIG (reference sequence). Trimming pared 0 bases from V and 9 bases from J, leaving 12 bases between. The CDR3 region has the DNA TGTGCCTGGAGTGTCCTCGAAAGTGGGCCCCAGCATTTT. Amino acid sequence: CAWSVLESGPQHF. The full variable domain, in which reference TRBV30 and TRBJ1-5 provide the parts outside the CDR3, is SQTIHQWPATLVQPVGSPLSLECTVEGTSNPNLYWYRQAAGRGLQLLFYSVGIGQISSEVPQNLSASRPQDRQFILSSKKLLLSDSGFYLCAWSVLESGPQHFGDGTRLSIL.

The chain joins TRBV9 to TRBJ1-2; D call uncertain. With 0 bases removed from V and 7 bases from J, the gap between germline ends came to 10 bases. The CDR3 sequence is 13 residues long. In germline, CDR1 is SGDLS, CDR2 YYNGEE. The CDR3 here is CASSVEGRSGYTF. CDR3 nucleotides: TGTGCCAGCAGCGTAGAAGGAAGGTCTGGCTACACCTTC.

The sample holds a few counts of this clone. V is TRBV5-4 and J is TRBJ2-7; D gene ambiguous. The V end lost 0 bases, the J end lost 0 bases, and 4 bases lay between the germline ends. The CDR3 contains 13 residues. CDR1 is SGHNT and CDR2 is YYREEE in the germline V gene (reference sequence). The CDR3 region has the DNA TGTGCCAGCAGCTTGGGGAGCTCCTACGAGCAGTACTTC. This sequence encodes CASSLGSSYEQYF.

This chain links TRBV10-2 with TRBJ1-1; weak D call: TRBD1 (5 bases). The ends were cut back, 10 bases at V and 1 base at J, with 25 bases in the middle. Germline lookup yields CDR1 WSHSY and CDR2 SAAADI. This CDR3 spans 17 amino acids. The CDR3 region is CAIRSGGNLGTNTEAFF. CDR3 in DNA: TGCGCCATCCGATCCGGGGGGAATCTAGGGACGAACACTGAAGCTTTCTTT.

The J gene is TRBJ1-1, the V gene TRBV3-1 (or the pseudogene TRBV3-2); 7 bases map to TRBD1. The ends lost 4 bases at V and 1 base at J; junction bases unmatched: 6. The CDR3 covers 15 residues. Germline V gene sequence: CDR1 LGHDT, CDR2 YNNKEL (reference sequence). The CDR3 reads CASSPRQGGNTEAFF. DNA for the CDR3: TGTGCCAGCAGCCCACGACAGGGTGGGAACACTGAAGCTTTCTTT.

The rearrangement links TRBV11-1 to TRBJ1-1; D gene ambiguous. The germline gives CDR1 SGHAT, CDR2 FQDESV (reference sequence). The CDR3 consists of 13 residues. The ends were cut back, 3 bases at V and 4 bases at J, with 9 bases in the middle. The CDR3 region is CASSFVEGTEAFF. The CDR3 DNA is TGTGCCAGCAGCTTCGTAGAAGGCACTGAAGCTTTCTTT.

The chain uses TRBV6-6 and TRBJ1-4, with 10 bases aligning to TRBD1. V shed 2 bases and J 8 bases; nucleotides not matched to a gene: 5. Germline-derived CDR1 and CDR2 are MNHNY and SVGAGI (reference sequence). The CDR3 is 15 residues long. CDR3 region: CASSYPGTGDEKLFF. The CDR3 nucleotides read TGTGCCAGCAGTTACCCCGGGACAGGGGACGAAAAACTGTTTTTT.

This chain links TRBV11-2 with TRBJ2-5; D possibly corresponds to TRBD2 (6 bases). The germline V gene has CDR1 SGHAT and CDR2 FQNNGV. With 0 bases removed from V and 3 bases from J, the gap between germline ends came to 11 bases. This CDR3 contains 15 residues. The CDR3 sequence: CASSLDWSSEETQYF. For the CDR3, the DNA is TGTGCCAGCAGCTTAGATTGGTCTAGCGAAGAGACCCAGTACTTC.

The chain combines TRBV6-5 with TRBJ2-1; 7 bases are shared with TRBD2. Germline loops: CDR1 MNHEY, CDR2 SVGAGI. The CDR3 spans 16 residues. V shed 0 bases and J 6 bases; nucleotides not matched to a gene: 8. CDR3 sequence: CASSYSRGSLGNEQFF. The CDR3 bases are TGTGCCAGCAGTTACTCACGCGGGAGTTTGGGCAATGAGCAGTTCTTC.

This clone was detected only a few times. The chain has TRBV27 and TRBJ2-7; the match to TRBD1 covers 7 bases. The CDR3 runs 15 residues. Germline CDR1 reads MNHEY; CDR2 reads SMNVEV (reference sequence). J gave up 3 bases and V 6 bases, and 11 bases lay outside the gene matches. The CDR3 coding sequence is TGTGCCAGCAGGTCACCGACAGGGACGGGCTACGAGCAGTACTTC. This sequence encodes CASRSPTGTGYEQYF.

In this sample, this clone turned up a few times. A much larger clone sits a single nucleotide away, making a read error possible. The rearrangement uses TRBV7-9 and TRBJ1-1; D is unclear. Germline CDR1 SEHNR, CDR2 FQNEAQ (reference sequence). The CDR3 covers 13 residues. Trimming cost V 1 base and J 4 bases, with 7 bases left between them. CDR3 coding DNA: TGTGCCAGCAGCTTAGTCCTGAGCACTGAAGCTTTCTTT. Its translation: CASSLVLSTEAFF.

The chain has TRBV5-4 and TRBJ1-1, with 9 bases aligning to TRBD1. CDR1 and CDR2 (germline): SGHNT, YYREEE (reference sequence). This CDR3 is 15 amino acids long. The V segment lost 5 bases and the J segment 4 bases; nucleotides outside the gene matches: 9. The CDR3 region has the DNA TGTGCCAGCAGTTCAGGACAGGGGTCGGGCACTGAAGCTTTCTTT. This translates into CASSSGQGSGTEAFF.

The chain recombines TRBV6-1 with TRBJ2-5, with TRBD2 matching over 13 bases. The germline CDR1 and CDR2 sequences are MNHNS and SASEGT. Trimming took 4 bases from V and 3 from J; bases not matched to a gene: 5. The CDR3 spans 16 residues. In DNA, the CDR3 is TGTGCCAGCAGTGTACTAGCGGGGGGGTCTAAAGAGACCCAGTACTTC. Translated: CASSVLAGGSKETQYF.